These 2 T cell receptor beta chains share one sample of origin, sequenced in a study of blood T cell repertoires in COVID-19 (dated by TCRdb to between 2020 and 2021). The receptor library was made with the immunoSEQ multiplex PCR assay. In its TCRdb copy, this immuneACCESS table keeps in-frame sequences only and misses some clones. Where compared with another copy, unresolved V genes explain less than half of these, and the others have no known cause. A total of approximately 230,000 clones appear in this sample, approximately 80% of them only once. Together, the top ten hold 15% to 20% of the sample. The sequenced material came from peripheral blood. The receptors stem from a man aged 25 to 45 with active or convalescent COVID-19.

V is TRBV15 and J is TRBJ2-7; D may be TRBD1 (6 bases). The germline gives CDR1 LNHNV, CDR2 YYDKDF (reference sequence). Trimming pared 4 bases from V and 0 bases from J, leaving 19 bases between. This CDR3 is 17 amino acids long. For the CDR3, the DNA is TGTGCCACCAGCACTAGATTAGGACAGACTTTCTCCTACGAGCAGTACTTC. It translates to CATSTRLGQTFSYEQYF.

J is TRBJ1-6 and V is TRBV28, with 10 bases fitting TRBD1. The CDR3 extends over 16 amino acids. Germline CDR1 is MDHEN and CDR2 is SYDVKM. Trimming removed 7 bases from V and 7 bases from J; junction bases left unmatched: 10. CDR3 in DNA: TGTGCCAGCACTTCCGCGGGACAGGGGCGGAATTCACCCCTCCACTTT. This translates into CASTSAGQGRNSPLHF.